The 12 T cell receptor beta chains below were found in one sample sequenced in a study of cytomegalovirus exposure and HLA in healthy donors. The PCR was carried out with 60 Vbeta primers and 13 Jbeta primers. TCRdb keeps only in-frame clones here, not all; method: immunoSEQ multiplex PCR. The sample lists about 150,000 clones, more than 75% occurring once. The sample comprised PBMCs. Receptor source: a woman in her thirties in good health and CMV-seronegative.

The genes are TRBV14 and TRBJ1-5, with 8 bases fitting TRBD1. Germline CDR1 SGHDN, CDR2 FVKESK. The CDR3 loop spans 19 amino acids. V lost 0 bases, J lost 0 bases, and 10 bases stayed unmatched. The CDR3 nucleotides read TGTGCCAGCAGCCAAGACCCGGGACAGGAACATTATAGCAATCAGCCCCAGCATTTT. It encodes CASSQDPGQEHYSNQPQHF.

In DNA form, the CDR3 reads TGTGCCAGCAGCCCCCGGGACAGCCTGATATGGGAAAAACTGTTTTTT. Residues: CASSPRDSLIWEKLFF. The V and J genes are TRBV7-9 and TRBJ1-4; 7 nucleotides agree with TRBD1. This CDR3 region has 16 residues. After removal of 5 bases from V and 8 bases from J, the junction contained 14 bases not matched to a gene. In germline, CDR1 is SEHNR, CDR2 FQNEAQ (reference sequence).

CDR3 DNA sequence: TGTGCCAGCAGTTACTCCACGGGAGGCCCTACTTACGAGCAGTACTTC. Translation gives CASSYSTGGPTYEQYF. This rearrangement joins TRBV6-5 to TRBJ2-7; 7 bases agree with TRBD2. In germline, CDR1 is MNHEY, CDR2 SVGAGI. The CDR3 extends over 16 amino acids. J gave up 4 bases and V 0 bases, and 9 bases lay outside the gene matches.

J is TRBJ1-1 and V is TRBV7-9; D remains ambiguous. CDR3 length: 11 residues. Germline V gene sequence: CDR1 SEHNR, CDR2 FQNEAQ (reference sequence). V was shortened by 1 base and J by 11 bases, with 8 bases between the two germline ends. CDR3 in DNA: TGTGCCAGCAGCTTAGGGGCGGGGGCTTTCTTT. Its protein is CASSLGAGAFF.

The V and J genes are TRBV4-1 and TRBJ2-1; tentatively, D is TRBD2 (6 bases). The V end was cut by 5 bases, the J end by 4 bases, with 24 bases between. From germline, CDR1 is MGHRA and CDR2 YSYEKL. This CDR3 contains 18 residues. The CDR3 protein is CASSYNRPREWGYNEQFF. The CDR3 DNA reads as TGCGCCAGCAGCTATAACCGGCCTCGGGAGTGGGGTTACAATGAGCAGTTCTTC.

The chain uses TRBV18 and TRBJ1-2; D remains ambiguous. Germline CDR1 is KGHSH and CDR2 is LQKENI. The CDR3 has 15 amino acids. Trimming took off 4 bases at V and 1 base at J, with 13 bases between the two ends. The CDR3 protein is CASSRGRTINYGYTF. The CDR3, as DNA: TGTGCCAGCTCACGCGGGAGAACCATTAACTATGGCTACACCTTC.

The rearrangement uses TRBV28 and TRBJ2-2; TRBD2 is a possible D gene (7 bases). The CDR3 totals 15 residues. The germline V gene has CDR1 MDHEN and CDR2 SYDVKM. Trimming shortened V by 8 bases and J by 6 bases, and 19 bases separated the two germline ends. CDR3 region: CASLGGQGFPGELFF. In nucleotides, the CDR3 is TGTGCCAGCCTCGGGGGGCAGGGGTTCCCCGGGGAGCTGTTTTTT.

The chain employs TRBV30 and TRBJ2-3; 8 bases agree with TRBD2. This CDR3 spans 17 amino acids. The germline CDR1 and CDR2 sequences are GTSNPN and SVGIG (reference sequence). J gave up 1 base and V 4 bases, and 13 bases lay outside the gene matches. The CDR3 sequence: CAWKRLAFFQGTDTQYF. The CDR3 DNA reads TGTGCCTGGAAACGACTAGCGTTTTTCCAAGGCACAGATACGCAGTATTTT.

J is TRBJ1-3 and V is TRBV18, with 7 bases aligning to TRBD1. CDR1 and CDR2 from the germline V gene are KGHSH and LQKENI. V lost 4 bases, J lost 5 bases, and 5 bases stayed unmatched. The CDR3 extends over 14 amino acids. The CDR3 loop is CASSQTGSRNTIYF. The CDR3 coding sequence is TGTGCCAGCTCACAGACAGGGTCAAGAAACACCATATATTTT.

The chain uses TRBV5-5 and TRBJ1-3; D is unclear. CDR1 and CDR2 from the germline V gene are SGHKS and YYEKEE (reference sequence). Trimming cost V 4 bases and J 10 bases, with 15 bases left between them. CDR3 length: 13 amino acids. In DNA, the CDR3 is TGTGCCAGCAGCAATCAACCAGGTCTGACCATATATTTT. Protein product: CASSNQPGLTIYF.

The CDR3 nucleotides read TGTGCCAGCAGTTTACGACAGGGCGGTCAGCCCCAGCATTTT. It encodes CASSLRQGGQPQHF. The chain uses TRBV27 and TRBJ1-5; 7 nucleotides line up with TRBD1. This CDR3 comprises 14 residues. Germline CDR1 and CDR2: MNHEY and SMNVEV (reference sequence). Trimming removed 2 bases from V and 6 bases from J; junction bases left unmatched: 4.

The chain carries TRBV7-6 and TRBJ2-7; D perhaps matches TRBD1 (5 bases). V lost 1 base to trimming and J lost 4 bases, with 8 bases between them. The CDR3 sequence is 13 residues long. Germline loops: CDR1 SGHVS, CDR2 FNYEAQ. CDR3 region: CASSLDSGYEQYF. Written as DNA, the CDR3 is TGTGCCAGCAGCTTAGATTCAGGGTACGAGCAGTACTTC.